The next 2 T cell receptor beta chains were all read from a single sample in a study of Graves' ophthalmopathy and Graves' hyperthyroidism. Transcripts of RNA were the source for amplifying TCR beta CDR3 regions. Scientists carried out first-round RT-PCR using HTBI primers and then a second-round multiplex PCR. A single record per CDR3 protein comes from TCRdb applying MiXCR to the multiplex PCR reads. This table has about 620,000 distinct CDR3 sequences, 22% appearing once. Sequencing was carried out using peripheral blood. Receptors originate from a woman between 18 and 30 years old with stable Graves' hyperthyroidism. Some clones in this sample may be carry-over from other donors' samples.

This clonotype was recorded at least ten times. The J gene is TRBJ1-1, the V gene TRBV5-1; 7 positions agree with TRBD1. The CDR3 covers 15 residues. J was trimmed by 1 base and V by 4 bases; bases with no gene match: 7. Germline V gene data show CDR1 as SGHRS and CDR2 as YFSETQ. The DNA for the CDR3 is TGCGCCAGCAGCCCTCCTGACAGGGAGAACACTGAAGCTTTCTTT. Translated, it gives CASSPPDRENTEAFF.

The gene calls are TRBV27 and TRBJ2-5; D might be TRBD2 (6 bases). The CDR3 is 16 residues long. Germline V CDR1 and CDR2: MNHEY, SMNVEV (reference sequence). V was pared by 0 bases and J by 5 bases, with 16 bases between. The CDR3 is CASSLSSAAGRETQYF. The DNA for the CDR3 is TGTGCCAGCAGTTTATCGAGTGCGGCAGGGAGGGAGACCCAGTACTTC.